This note documents a single T cell receptor beta chain sequence. Its antigen is currently unknown. From the 5' RACE reads, TCRdb called clonotypes with MiXCR, one entry per CDR3 protein. The top ten hold approximately 15% of the sample, which has 600,000 to 750,000 distinct CDR3 sequences, around 12% seen once. This specimen belongs to a study of T cells after yellow fever vaccination. General study results and limits: Clones from primary vaccination mostly reappeared after the booster (less than 98% CD4, under 90% CD8). Peaking on day 5 versus 15, the secondary response was faster but weaker. Among all clonotypes, a small share was observed in both CD4 and CD8 compartments.

The sample consisted of PBMCs, taken on the day of the yellow fever booster vaccination. This TCR was sampled from a man between 25 and 39 years old who received the YFV17D yellow fever vaccine.

In DNA, the CDR3 is TGCAGTGCTCGTCGAACTCGACAGGGTCGAGGCGAGCAGTACTTC. The encoded protein is CSARRTRQGRGEQYF. The gene calls are TRBV20-1 and TRBJ2-7; 7 bases line up with TRBD1. From germline, CDR1 is DFQATT and CDR2 SNEGSKA (reference sequence). The CDR3 sequence is 15 residues long. V trimming: 5 bases; J trimming: 6 bases; junction bases outside the gene matches: 16.